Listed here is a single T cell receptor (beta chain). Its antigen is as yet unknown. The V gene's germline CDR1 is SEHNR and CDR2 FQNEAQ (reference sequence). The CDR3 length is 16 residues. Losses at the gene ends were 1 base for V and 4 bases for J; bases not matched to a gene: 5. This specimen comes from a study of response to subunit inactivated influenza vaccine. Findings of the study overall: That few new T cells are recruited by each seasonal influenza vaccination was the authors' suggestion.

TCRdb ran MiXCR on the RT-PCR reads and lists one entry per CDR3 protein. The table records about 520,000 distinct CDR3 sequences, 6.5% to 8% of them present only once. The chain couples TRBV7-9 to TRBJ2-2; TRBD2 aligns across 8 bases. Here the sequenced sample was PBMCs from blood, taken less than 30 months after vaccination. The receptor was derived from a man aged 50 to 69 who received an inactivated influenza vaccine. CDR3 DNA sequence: TGTGCCAGCAGCTTAGGAGCGGGAGTAGGCACCGGGGAGCTGTTTTTT. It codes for CASSLGAGVGTGELFF.